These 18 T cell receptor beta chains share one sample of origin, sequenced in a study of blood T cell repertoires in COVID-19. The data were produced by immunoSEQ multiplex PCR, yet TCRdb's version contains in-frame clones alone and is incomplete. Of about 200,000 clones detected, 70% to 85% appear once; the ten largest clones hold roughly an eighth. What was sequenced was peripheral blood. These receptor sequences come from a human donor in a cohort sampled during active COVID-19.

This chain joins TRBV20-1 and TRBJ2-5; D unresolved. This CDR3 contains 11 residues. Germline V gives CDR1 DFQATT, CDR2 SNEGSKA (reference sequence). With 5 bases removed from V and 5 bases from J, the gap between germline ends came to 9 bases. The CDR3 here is CSAVPRETQYF. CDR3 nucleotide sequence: TGCAGTGCTGTCCCCAGGGAGACCCAGTACTTC.

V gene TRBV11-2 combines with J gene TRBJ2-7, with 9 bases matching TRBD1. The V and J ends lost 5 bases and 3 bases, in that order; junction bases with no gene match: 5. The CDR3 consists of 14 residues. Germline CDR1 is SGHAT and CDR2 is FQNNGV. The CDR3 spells CASSQTGGGYEQYF. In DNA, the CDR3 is TGTGCCAGCAGCCAAACAGGGGGCGGCTACGAGCAGTACTTC.

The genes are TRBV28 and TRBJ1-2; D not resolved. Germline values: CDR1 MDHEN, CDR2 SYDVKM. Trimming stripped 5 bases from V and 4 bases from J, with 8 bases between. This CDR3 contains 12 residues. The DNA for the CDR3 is TGTGCCAGCAGTCCCCTTCCCTATGGCTACACCTTC. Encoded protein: CASSPLPYGYTF.

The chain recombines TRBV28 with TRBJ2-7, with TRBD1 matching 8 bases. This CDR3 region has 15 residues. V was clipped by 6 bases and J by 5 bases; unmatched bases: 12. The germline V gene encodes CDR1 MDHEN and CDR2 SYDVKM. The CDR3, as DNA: TGTGCCAGCAGCCCCGAGGACAGGGCAAGGAACGAGCAGTACTTC. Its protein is CASSPEDRARNEQYF. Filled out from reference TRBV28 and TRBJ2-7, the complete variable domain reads DVKVTQSSRYLVKRTGEKVFLECVQDMDHENMFWYRQDPGLGLRLIYFSYDVKMKEKGDIPEGYSVSREKKERFSLILESASTNQTSMYLCASSPEDRARNEQYFGPGTRLTVT.

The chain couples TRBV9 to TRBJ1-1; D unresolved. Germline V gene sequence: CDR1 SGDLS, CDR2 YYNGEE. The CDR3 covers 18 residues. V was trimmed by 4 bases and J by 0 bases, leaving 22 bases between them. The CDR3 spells CASSSREAAFFMNTEAFF. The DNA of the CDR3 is TGTGCCAGCAGCTCCCGTGAAGCCGCTTTCTTTATGAACACTGAAGCTTTCTTT.

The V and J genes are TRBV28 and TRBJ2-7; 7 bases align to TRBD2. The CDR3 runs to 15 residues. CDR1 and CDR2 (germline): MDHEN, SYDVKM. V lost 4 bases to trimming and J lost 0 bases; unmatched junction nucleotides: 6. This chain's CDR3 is CASSSLAESSYEQYF. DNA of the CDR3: TGTGCCAGCAGTTCCCTAGCGGAGAGCTCCTACGAGCAGTACTTC.

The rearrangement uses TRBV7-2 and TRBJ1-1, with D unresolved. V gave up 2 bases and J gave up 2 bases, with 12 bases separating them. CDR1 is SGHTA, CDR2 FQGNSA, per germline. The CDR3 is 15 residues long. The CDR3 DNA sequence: TGTGCCAGCAGCTTACTACCCCGCATCAACACTGAAGCTTTCTTT. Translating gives CASSLLPRINTEAFF.

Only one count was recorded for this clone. Written as DNA, the CDR3 is TGCGCCAGCAGCCAAAGCCCGGGGACACCTCGAGGGAATCAGCCCCAGCATTTT. Its protein is CASSQSPGTPRGNQPQHF. The chain carries TRBV4-1 and TRBJ1-5, with D perhaps TRBD1 (6 bases). V lost 2 bases to trimming and J lost 4 bases, with 21 bases between them. The CDR3 runs 18 residues. CDR1 is MGHRA, CDR2 YSYEKL, per germline.

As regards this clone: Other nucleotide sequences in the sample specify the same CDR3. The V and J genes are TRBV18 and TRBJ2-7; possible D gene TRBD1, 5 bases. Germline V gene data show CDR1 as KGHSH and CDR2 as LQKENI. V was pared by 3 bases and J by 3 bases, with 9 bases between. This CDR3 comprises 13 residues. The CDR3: CASSPQGSYEQYF. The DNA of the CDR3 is TGTGCCAGCTCACCTCAGGGTAGCTACGAGCAGTACTTC.

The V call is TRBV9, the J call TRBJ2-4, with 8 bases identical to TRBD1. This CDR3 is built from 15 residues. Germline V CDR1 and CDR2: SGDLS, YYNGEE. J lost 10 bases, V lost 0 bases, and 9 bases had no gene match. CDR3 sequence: CASSVGGQGAEIQYF. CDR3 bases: TGTGCCAGCAGCGTAGGGGGCCAGGGGGCAGAGATTCAGTACTTC.

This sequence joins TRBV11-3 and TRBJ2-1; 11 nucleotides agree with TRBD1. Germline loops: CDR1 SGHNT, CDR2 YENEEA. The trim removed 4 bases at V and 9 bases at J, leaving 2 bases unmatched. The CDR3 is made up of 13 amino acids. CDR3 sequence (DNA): TGTGCCAGCAGCTGGGGACAGGGGGTTGAGCAGTTCTTC. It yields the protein CASSWGQGVEQFF.

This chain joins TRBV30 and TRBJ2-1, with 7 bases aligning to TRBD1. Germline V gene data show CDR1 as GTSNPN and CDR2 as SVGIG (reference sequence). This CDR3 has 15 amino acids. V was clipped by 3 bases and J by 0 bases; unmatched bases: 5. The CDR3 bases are TGTGCCTGGAGGAAAAACAGGGGCTCCTACAATGAGCAGTTCTTC. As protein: CAWRKNRGSYNEQFF.

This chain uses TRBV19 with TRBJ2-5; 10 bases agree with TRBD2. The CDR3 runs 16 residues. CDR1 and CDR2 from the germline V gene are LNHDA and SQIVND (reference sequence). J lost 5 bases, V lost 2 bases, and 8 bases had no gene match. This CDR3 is CASSISSGRGWETQYF. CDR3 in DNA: TGTGCCAGTAGTATATCTAGCGGGAGAGGTTGGGAGACCCAGTACTTC.

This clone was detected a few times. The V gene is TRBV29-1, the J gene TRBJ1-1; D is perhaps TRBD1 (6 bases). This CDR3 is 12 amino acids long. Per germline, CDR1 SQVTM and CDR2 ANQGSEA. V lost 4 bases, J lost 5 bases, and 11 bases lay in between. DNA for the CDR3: TGCAGCGTTGGTCTCAGGGGTACTGAAGCTTTCTTT. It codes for CSVGLRGTEAFF.

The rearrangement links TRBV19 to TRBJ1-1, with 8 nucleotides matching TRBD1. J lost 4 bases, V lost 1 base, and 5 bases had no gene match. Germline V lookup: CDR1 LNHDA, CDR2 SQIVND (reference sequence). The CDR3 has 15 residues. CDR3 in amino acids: CASSIGTGFGTEAFF. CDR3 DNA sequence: TGTGCCAGTAGTATAGGGACAGGGTTCGGCACTGAAGCTTTCTTT.

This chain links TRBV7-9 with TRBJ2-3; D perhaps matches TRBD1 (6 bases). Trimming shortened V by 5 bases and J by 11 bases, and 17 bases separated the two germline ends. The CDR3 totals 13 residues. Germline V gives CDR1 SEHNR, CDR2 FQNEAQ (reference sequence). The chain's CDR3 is CASSPSTGPEQYF. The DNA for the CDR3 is TGTGCCAGCAGCCCCTCGACAGGACCCGAGCAGTATTTT.

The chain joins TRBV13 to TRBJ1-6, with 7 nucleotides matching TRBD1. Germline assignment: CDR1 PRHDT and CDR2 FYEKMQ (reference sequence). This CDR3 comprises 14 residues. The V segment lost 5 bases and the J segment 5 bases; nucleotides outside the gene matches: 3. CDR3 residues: CASSNDRDNSPLHF. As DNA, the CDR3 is TGTGCCAGCAGCAACGACAGGGATAATTCACCCCTCCACTTT.

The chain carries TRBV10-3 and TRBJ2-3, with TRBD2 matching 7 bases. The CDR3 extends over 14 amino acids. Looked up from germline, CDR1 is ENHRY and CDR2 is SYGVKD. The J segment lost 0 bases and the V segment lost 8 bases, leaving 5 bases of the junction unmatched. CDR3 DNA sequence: TGTGCCATCTCAGCGGGATATAGCACAGATACGCAGTATTTT. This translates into CAISAGYSTDTQYF.